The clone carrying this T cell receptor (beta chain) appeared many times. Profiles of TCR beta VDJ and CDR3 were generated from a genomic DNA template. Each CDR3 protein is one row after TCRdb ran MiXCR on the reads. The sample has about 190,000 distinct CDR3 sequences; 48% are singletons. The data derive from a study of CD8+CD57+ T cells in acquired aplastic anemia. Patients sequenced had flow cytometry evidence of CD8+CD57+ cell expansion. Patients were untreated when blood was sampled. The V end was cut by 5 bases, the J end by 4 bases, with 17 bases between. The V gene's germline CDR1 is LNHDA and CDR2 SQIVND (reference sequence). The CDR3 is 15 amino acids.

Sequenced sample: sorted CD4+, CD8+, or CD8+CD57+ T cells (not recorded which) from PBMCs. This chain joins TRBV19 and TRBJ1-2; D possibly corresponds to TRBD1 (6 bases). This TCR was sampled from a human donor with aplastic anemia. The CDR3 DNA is TGTGCCAGTAGTCTTCCCTCCGGGACACCCTATGGCTACACCTTC. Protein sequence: CASSLPSGTPYGYTF.